The entry below gives a single TCR beta chain sequence along with its context. This sample stems from a study of human T cells and chemical hapten exposure. Study summary: The sensitizer, 2% DPC, was used on around 2 cm by around 2 cm of upper inner arm skin.

Original processing notes: The median was roughly 100,000 TCRs per sample, ranging roughly 20,000 to 750,000. MiXCR, run by TCRdb on the RACE reads, gives a single entry per CDR3 protein. TCRdb's processing, not the study's, gives the V and J calls here. The sample includes 270,000 or so distinct CDR3 sequences, over 7.5% of them seen just once. CDR1 is SEHNR and CDR2 is FQNEAQ in the germline V gene (reference sequence). The CDR3 runs to 17 residues. V was cut by 2 bases and J by 2 bases, with 13 bases left in between. Noted time point: pre-sensitization, week 0. Treatment indicated: therapeutic diphenylcyclopropenone sensitization with weekly scalp DPC. Unfractionated whole blood yielded the extracted total RNA.

The sample here was whole blood, taken in connection with sensitization to the hapten diphenylcyclopropenone (DPC). The chain joins TRBV7-9 to TRBJ1-6; no firm D call. The receptor was derived from a man aged 18-30 years with alopecia areata. Some clones in this sample may be carry-over from other donors' samples. CDR3 loop: CASSLLGEGTYNSPLHF. The CDR3, as DNA: TGTGCCAGCAGCTTATTAGGCGAGGGCACCTATAATTCACCCCTCCACTTT. The whole variable domain, filled in from reference TRBV7-9 and TRBJ1-6, reads DTGVSQNPRHKITKRGQNVTFRCDPISEHNRLYWYRQTLGQGPEFLTYFQNEAQLEKSRLLSDRFSAERPKGSFSTLEIQRTEQGDSAMYLCASSLLGEGTYNSPLHFGNGTRLTVT.